The rows below give T cell receptor beta chains drawn from one sample of a study of blood T cell repertoires in COVID-19. Repertoires were generated with immunoSEQ multiplex PCR, while TCRdb's copy carries only in-frame clones and drops some. The sample includes some 130,000 clones, more than 75% of them seen just once. Sequencing used peripheral blood. These receptors all come from a man aged 55 to 69 who had recovered from COVID-19. The CDR3 runs from the conserved cysteine through the conserved F or W. The order of the fields is CDR3 protein, CDR3 DNA, D gene, clone size, J gene, V gene. A D gene is named only where the DNA matches it firmly. Clone size appears in some rows only: once, few, many, or a class for an expanded clone.

CASSVESGGNYNSPLHF | TGTGCCAGCAGCGTAGAATCGGGGGGCAATTACAATTCACCCCTCCACTTT | NA | once | TRBJ1-6 | TRBV9
CASSASQGASPNYGYTF | TGTGCCAGCAGCGCCTCACAGGGGGCGAGTCCCAACTATGGCTACACCTTC | TRBD1 | NA | TRBJ1-2 | TRBV9
CASGLDSLYTDTQYF | TGTGCTAGTGGTCTGGACTCCCTCTACACAGATACGCAGTATTTT | NA | NA | TRBJ2-3 | TRBV12-5
CASSFTGGDEKLFF | TGTGCCAGCAGCTTTACAGGGGGGGATGAAAAACTGTTTTTT | TRBD1 | NA | TRBJ1-4 | TRBV7-9
CASSQAGQGGETQYF | TGTGCCAGCAGCCAAGCGGGACAGGGTGGAGAGACCCAGTACTTC | TRBD1 | few | TRBJ2-5 | TRBV3-1/TRBV3-2
CASSPGQSGNSPLHF | TGTGCCAGCAGCCCCGGACAGAGTGGGAATTCACCCCTCCACTTT | NA | few | TRBJ1-6 | TRBV7-3
CASSYGLAGVTDTQYF | TGTGCCAGCAGTTACGGACTAGCGGGAGTCACAGATACGCAGTATTTT | TRBD2 | NA | TRBJ2-3 | TRBV6-5
CASSYGSAGELFF | TGTGCCAGCAGTTACGGTAGTGCCGGGGAGCTGTTTTTT | NA | NA | TRBJ2-2 | TRBV11-3
CASSLNALDEQFF | TGTGCCAGCAGCCTCAACGCGCTAGATGAGCAGTTCTTC | NA | NA | TRBJ2-1 | TRBV7-2
CASNTGTSATDTQYF | TGTGCCAGCAATACCGGGACATCCGCGACAGATACGCAGTATTTT | NA | NA | TRBJ2-3 | TRBV9
CASSGTAGANVLTF | TGTGCCAGCAGTGGGACAGCTGGGGCCAACGTCCTGACTTTC | TRBD1 | few | TRBJ2-6 | TRBV28